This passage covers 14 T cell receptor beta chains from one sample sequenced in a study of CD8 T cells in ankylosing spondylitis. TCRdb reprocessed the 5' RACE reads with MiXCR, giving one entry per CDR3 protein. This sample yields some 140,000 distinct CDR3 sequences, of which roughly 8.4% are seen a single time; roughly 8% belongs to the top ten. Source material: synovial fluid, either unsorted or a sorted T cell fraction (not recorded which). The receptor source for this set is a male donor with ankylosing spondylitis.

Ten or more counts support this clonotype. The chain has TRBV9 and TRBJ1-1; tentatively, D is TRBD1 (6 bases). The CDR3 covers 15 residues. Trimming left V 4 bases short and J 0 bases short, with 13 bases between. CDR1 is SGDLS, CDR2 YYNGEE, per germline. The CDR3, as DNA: TGTGCCAGCAGCCCGAGGGGGACCTTGAACACTGAAGCTTTCTTT. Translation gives CASSPRGTLNTEAFF.

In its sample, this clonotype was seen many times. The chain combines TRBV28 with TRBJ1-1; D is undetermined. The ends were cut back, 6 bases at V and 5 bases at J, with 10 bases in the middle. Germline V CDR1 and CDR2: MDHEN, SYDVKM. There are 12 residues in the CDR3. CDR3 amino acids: CASSPRWTEAFF. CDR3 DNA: TGTGCCAGCAGCCCCAGGTGGACTGAAGCTTTCTTT.

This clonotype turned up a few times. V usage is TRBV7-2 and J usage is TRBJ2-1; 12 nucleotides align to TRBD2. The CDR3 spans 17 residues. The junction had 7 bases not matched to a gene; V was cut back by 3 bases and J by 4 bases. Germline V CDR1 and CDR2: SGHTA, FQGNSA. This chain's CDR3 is CASSFRLAGVSYNEQFF. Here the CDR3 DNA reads TGTGCCAGCAGCTTTCGACTAGCGGGAGTCTCGTACAATGAGCAGTTCTTC.

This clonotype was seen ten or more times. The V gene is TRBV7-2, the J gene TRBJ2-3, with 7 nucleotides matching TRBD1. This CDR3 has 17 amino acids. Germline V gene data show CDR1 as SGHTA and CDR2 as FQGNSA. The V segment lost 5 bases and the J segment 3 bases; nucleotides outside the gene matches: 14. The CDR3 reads CASSPKRQGVGTDTQYF. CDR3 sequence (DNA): TGTGCCAGCAGCCCCAAACGCCAGGGGGTAGGGACAGATACGCAGTATTTT.

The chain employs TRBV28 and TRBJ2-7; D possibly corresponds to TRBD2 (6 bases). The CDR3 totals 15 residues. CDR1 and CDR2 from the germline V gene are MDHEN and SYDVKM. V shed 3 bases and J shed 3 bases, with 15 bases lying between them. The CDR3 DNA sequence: TGTGCCAGCAGTTTGACCCGGGGGAGCGTCTACGAGCAGTACTTC. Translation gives CASSLTRGSVYEQYF.

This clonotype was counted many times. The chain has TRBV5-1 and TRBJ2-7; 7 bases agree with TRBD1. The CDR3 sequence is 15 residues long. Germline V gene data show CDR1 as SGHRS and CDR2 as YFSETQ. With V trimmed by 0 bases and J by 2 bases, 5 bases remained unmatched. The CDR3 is CASSLGGTATYEQYF. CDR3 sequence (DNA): TGCGCCAGCAGCTTGGGAGGGACAGCGACCTACGAGCAGTACTTC.

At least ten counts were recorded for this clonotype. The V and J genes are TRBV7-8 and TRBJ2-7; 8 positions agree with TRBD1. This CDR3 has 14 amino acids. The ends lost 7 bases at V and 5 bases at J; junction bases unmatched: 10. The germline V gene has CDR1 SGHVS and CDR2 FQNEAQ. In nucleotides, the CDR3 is TGTGCCAGCAAGGAAGGACAGGGTACGAACGAGCAGTACTTC. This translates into CASKEGQGTNEQYF.

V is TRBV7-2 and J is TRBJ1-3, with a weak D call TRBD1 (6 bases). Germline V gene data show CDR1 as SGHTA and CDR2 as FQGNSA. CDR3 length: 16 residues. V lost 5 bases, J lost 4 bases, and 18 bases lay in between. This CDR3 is CASSPRGGGAGNTIYF. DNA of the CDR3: TGTGCCAGCAGCCCCCGGGGGGGGGGCGCGGGAAACACCATATATTTT. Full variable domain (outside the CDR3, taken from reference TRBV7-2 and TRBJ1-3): GAGVSQSPSNKVTEKGKDVELRCDPISGHTALYWYRQSLGQGLEFLIYFQGNSAPDKSGLPSDRFSAERTGGSVSTLTIQRTQQEDSAVYLCASSPRGGGAGNTIYFGEGSWLTVV.

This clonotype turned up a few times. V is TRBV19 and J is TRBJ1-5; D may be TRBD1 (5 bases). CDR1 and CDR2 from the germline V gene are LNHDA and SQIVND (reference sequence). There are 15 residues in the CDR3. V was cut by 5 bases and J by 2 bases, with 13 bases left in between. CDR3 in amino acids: CASSFQGTGNQPQHF. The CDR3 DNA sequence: TGTGCCAGTAGTTTCCAGGGTACCGGCAATCAGCCCCAGCATTTT.

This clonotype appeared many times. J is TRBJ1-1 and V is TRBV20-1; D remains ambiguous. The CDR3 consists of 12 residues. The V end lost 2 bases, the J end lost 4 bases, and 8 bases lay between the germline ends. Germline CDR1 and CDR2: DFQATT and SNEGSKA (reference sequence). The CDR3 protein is CSARKEATEAFF. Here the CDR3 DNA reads TGCAGTGCTAGAAAGGAGGCCACTGAAGCTTTCTTT.

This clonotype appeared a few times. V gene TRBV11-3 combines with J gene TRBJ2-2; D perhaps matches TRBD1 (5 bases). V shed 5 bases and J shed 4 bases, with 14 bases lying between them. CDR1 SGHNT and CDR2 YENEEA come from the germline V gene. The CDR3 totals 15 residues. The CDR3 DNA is TGTGCCAGCAGCCAACCCTTGCAGGGCACCGGGGAGCTGTTTTTT. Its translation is CASSQPLQGTGELFF.

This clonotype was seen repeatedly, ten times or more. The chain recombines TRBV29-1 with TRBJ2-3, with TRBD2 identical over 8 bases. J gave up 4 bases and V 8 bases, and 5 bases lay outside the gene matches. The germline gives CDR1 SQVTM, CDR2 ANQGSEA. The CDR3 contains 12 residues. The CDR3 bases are TGCAGCTACGGGGGGGCCGCAGATACGCAGTATTTT. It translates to CSYGGAADTQYF.

DNA for the CDR3: TGTGCCAGCAGCTCCCAGGGGCTCGAGCAGTACTTC. Amino acids: CASSSQGLEQYF. The chain recombines TRBV5-8 with TRBJ2-7; tentatively, D is TRBD1 (6 bases). With 3 bases removed from V and 6 bases from J, the gap between germline ends came to 10 bases. Germline V gives CDR1 SGHTS, CDR2 YDEGEE. The CDR3 has 12 amino acids.

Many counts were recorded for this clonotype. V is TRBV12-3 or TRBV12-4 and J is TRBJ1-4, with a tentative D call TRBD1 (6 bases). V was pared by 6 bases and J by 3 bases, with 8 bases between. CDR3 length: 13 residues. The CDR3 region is CASRDSSNEKLFF. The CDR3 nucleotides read TGTGCCAGCAGGGACAGCTCTAATGAAAAACTGTTTTTT.